This T cell receptor beta chain was captured by sequencing in a study of response to subunit inactivated influenza vaccine. Using its own MiXCR run on the RT-PCR reads, TCRdb lists one record per CDR3 protein. The repertoire consists of a few hundred thousand distinct CDR3 sequences, with about 15% occurring once and the leading ten covering approximately 10%. The CDR3 totals 11 residues. V dropped 5 bases and J dropped 13 bases, with 17 bases sitting between them. Per the germline V gene, CDR1 is DFQATT and CDR2 is SNEGSKA (reference sequence). This clonotype was obtained from a man aged 50 to 59 who received an inactivated influenza vaccine. The source material was PBMCs from blood, sampled about 11 days after vaccination. The chain recombines TRBV20-1 with TRBJ2-5, with a tentative D call TRBD1 (5 bases). The CDR3, as DNA: TGCAGTGCTTCTACCAACCGAAGGGGGTACTTC. Translated: CSASTNRRGYF.